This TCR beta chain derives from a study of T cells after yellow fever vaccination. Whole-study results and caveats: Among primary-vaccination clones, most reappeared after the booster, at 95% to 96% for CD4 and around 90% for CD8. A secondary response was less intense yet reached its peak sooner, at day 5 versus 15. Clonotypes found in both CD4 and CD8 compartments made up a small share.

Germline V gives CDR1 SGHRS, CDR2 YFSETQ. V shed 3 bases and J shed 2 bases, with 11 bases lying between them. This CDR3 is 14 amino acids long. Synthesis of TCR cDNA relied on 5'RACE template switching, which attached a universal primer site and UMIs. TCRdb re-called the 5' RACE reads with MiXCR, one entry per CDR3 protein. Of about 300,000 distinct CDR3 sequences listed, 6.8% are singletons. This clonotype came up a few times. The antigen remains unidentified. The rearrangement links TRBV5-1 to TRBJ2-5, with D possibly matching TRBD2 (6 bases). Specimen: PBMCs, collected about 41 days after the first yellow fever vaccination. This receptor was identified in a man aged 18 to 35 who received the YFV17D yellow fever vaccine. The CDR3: CASSWGLIQETQYF. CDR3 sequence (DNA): TGCGCCAGCAGCTGGGGACTCATTCAAGAGACCCAGTACTTC.